Each of the 26 T cell receptor beta chains below was sequenced from the same sample in a study of cytomegalovirus exposure and HLA in healthy donors. Primers for the PCR totalled 60 Vbeta and 13 Jbeta. Measured with immunoSEQ multiplex PCR; TCRdb has only the in-frame clones, and not every one. The sample shows roughly 190,000 clones, 75% to 80% of them seen only once. Sequenced: PBMCs. The receptors come from a woman aged 25 to 45 in good health and CMV-seropositive.

As concerns this clone: Compared with germline, one end of the junction differs, possibly owing to a read error. The chain recombines TRBV2 with TRBJ1-5, with D possibly matching TRBD1 (5 bases). The germline gives CDR1 SNHLY, CDR2 FYNNEI. The CDR3 has 13 residues. The CDR3 DNA reads as TGTGCCAGCATTGAAGAGGGGCGTCAGCCCCAGCATTTT. Its translation: CASIEEGRQPQHF.

The chain has TRBV5-1 and TRBJ1-3, with a weak D call TRBD1 (5 bases). The germline CDR1 and CDR2 sequences are SGHRS and YFSETQ. V shed 3 bases and J shed 0 bases, with 10 bases lying between them. CDR3 size: 15 residues. CDR3 in DNA: TGCGCCAGCAGCTCCCAGGGTTCCTCTGGAAACACCATATATTTT. This encodes CASSSQGSSGNTIYF.

The chain uses TRBV5-1 and TRBJ1-2; TRBD1 is a possible D gene (5 bases). Germline V gene data show CDR1 as SGHRS and CDR2 as YFSETQ. The CDR3 sequence is 12 residues long. V lost 1 base and J 8 bases, leaving 9 bases between the germline ends. The CDR3 DNA reads as TGCGCCAGCAGCTTGAGGGAGGGGGGCTACACCTTC. Protein product: CASSLREGGYTF.

The chain has TRBV7-6 and TRBJ2-7; 7 nucleotides agree with TRBD2. The CDR3 loop spans 16 amino acids. From germline, CDR1 is SGHVS and CDR2 FNYEAQ. The V gene end was trimmed by 1 base and the J gene end by 1 base; junction bases not matched to a gene: 7. This chain's CDR3 is CASSLEGRGESYEQYF. In DNA, the CDR3 is TGTGCCAGCAGCTTAGAAGGTCGGGGGGAATCCTACGAGCAGTACTTC.

The chain links TRBV7-8 to TRBJ2-2; 14 nucleotides agree with TRBD2. This CDR3 region has 17 residues. Germline CDR1 SGHVS, CDR2 FQNEAQ. The V segment lost 0 bases and the J segment 6 bases; nucleotides outside the gene matches: 3. The CDR3 reads CASSLAGLAGVAGELFF. For the CDR3, the DNA is TGTGCCAGCAGCTTAGCGGGACTAGCGGGAGTGGCCGGGGAGCTGTTTTTT.

The V gene is TRBV11-2, the J gene TRBJ2-1; TRBD2 is a possible D gene (7 bases). Germline V gene sequence: CDR1 SGHAT, CDR2 FQNNGV. The CDR3 runs 15 residues. Trimming shortened V by 5 bases and J by 2 bases, and 13 bases separated the two germline ends. The CDR3 DNA follows: TGTGCCAGCAGCAAGCGGGACAATCCCTACAATGAGCAGTTCTTC. It encodes CASSKRDNPYNEQFF.

The chain has TRBV7-2 and TRBJ1-1; 9 bases align to TRBD1. Unmatched junction bases numbered 10, after V lost 3 bases and J lost 8 bases. Germline V gene lookup returns CDR1 SGHTA and CDR2 FQGNSA. The CDR3 sequence is 15 residues long. The CDR3 sequence is CASSFQQGTGQEAFF. The CDR3 bases are TGTGCCAGCAGCTTTCAACAAGGGACAGGGCAAGAAGCTTTCTTT.

This clone was recorded only once. The chain's CDR3 is CASSLGTGETQYF. The CDR3 DNA reads TGCGCCAGCAGCTTGGGGACAGGGGAGACCCAGTACTTC. The rearrangement links TRBV5-1 to TRBJ2-5, with 8 bases matching TRBD1. Germline CDR1 SGHRS, CDR2 YFSETQ. The CDR3 has 13 residues. Trimming cost V 0 bases and J 5 bases; bases outside gene matches: 0.

The V and J genes are TRBV10-3 and TRBJ2-2; possibly TRBD1 for D (5 bases). V was shortened by 2 bases and J by 5 bases, with 6 bases between the two germline ends. Germline V lookup: CDR1 ENHRY, CDR2 SYGVKD. CDR3 length: 13 amino acids. The CDR3 coding sequence is TGTGCCATCAGTGAGGCAGGGACCGGGGAGCTGTTTTTT. Translating gives CAISEAGTGELFF.

The V and J genes are TRBV5-1 and TRBJ2-5; D could derive from TRBD1 or TRBD2 (5 bases each). The end of the DNA aligns better with TRBJ2-7, so the J call may be wrong. Germline lookup yields CDR1 SGHRS and CDR2 YFSETQ. The CDR3 length is 16 residues. The CDR3 DNA is TGCGCCAGCACCTGGCCCCCGAGTGGGGGCTCCTACGAGCAGTACTTC. Its translation is CASTWPPSGGSYEQYF.

The chain employs TRBV28 and TRBJ1-3; a possible D gene is TRBD1 (5 bases). The V gene's germline CDR1 is MDHEN and CDR2 SYDVKM. The CDR3 has 15 amino acids. Trimming left V 3 bases short and J 0 bases short, with 9 bases between. The chain's CDR3 is CASSFRASSGNTIYF. The CDR3 DNA reads TGTGCCAGCAGTTTCAGGGCCAGCTCTGGAAACACCATATATTTT.

The gene calls are TRBV2 and TRBJ1-1, with 7 bases aligning to TRBD1. This CDR3 has 15 amino acids. The V gene's germline CDR1 is SNHLY and CDR2 FYNNEI. Trimming took 6 bases from V and 5 from J; bases not matched to a gene: 12. The CDR3 is CASSGKQGRWTEAFF. As DNA, the CDR3 is TGTGCCAGCAGCGGTAAACAGGGGAGGTGGACTGAAGCTTTCTTT.

V is TRBV30 and J is TRBJ1-5, with a weak D call TRBD1 (6 bases). The V gene lost 0 bases and the J gene lost 10 bases, with 19 bases spanning the gap. The CDR3 loop spans 15 amino acids. The germline V gene has CDR1 GTSNPN and CDR2 SVGIG (reference sequence). This chain's CDR3 is CAWSVPGGAGGPQHF. The CDR3 DNA is TGTGCCTGGAGTGTACCGGGGGGGGCCGGGGGACCCCAGCATTTT.

The genes are TRBV11-2 and TRBJ1-6; perhaps TRBD1 as D (6 bases). V lost 5 bases, J lost 6 bases, and 14 bases lay in between. The germline V gene has CDR1 SGHAT and CDR2 FQNNGV. This CDR3 contains 15 residues. The CDR3 loop is CASSPEGVSNSPLHF. The CDR3 nucleotides read TGTGCCAGCAGCCCAGAGGGGGTGAGTAATTCACCCCTCCACTTT.

The chain combines TRBV7-2 with TRBJ2-7; 7 nucleotides agree with TRBD2. The CDR3 consists of 15 residues. The germline V gene has CDR1 SGHTA and CDR2 FQGNSA. V shed 1 base, J shed 3 bases, and the junction held 6 bases outside the gene matches. The CDR3 region has the DNA TGTGCCAGCAGCTTAGGTGGTCGGGGGGTCTACGAGCAGTACTTC. Translating it yields CASSLGGRGVYEQYF.

This chain connects TRBV30 to TRBJ2-1; TRBD1 might be the D (6 bases). Per the germline V gene, CDR1 is GTSNPN and CDR2 is SVGIG (reference sequence). V lost 7 bases and J lost 3, with 16 bases in between. The CDR3 totals 14 residues. In nucleotides, the CDR3 is TGTGCCTCCCAGGGGCAGGGAATCTACAATGAGCAGTTCTTC. Its translation: CASQGQGIYNEQFF. The whole variable domain, filled in from reference TRBV30 and TRBJ2-1, reads SQTIHQWPATLVQPVGSPLSLECTVEGTSNPNLYWYRQAAGRGLQLLFYSVGIGQISSEVPQNLSASRPQDRQFILSSKKLLLSDSGFYLCASQGQGIYNEQFFGPGTRLTVL.

This rearrangement joins TRBV7-9 to TRBJ2-3; TRBD1 might be the D (5 bases). The CDR3 extends over 14 amino acids. Deletions cut 2 bases from V and 4 bases from J, with 10 bases between. Per the germline V gene, CDR1 is SEHNR and CDR2 is FQNEAQ (reference sequence). The CDR3 reads CASSLNQGPDTQYF. CDR3 nucleotides: TGTGCCAGCAGCTTAAACCAGGGCCCAGATACGCAGTATTTT.

This chain joins TRBV19 and TRBJ1-4, with D maybe TRBD1 (5 bases). CDR3 size: 14 residues. The germline V and J ends were trimmed by 8 bases and 12 bases, with 22 bases remaining between them. The germline V gene encodes CDR1 LNHDA and CDR2 SQIVND (reference sequence). CDR3 sequence: CASRNRDLGGELFF. Here the CDR3 DNA reads TGTGCCAGTCGCAACCGGGACCTTGGCGGGGAACTGTTTTTT.

CDR3 coding DNA: TGCGCCAGCAGCCGCCGACAGGGTTACGGAAACACCATATATTTT. Protein sequence: CASSRRQGYGNTIYF. This chain joins TRBV4-3 and TRBJ1-3; TRBD1 matches at 7 bases. Looked up from germline, CDR1 is LGHNA and CDR2 is YSLEER. Trimming removed 4 bases from V and 4 bases from J; junction bases left unmatched: 7. The length of the CDR3 is 15 residues.

The genes are TRBV7-9 and TRBJ2-3, with 8 bases identical to TRBD1. This CDR3 has 15 amino acids. Germline V gene data show CDR1 as SEHNR and CDR2 as FQNEAQ (reference sequence). V dropped 3 bases and J dropped 0; count of bases not matched to a gene: 2. This chain's CDR3 is CASSLDRESTDTQYF. For the CDR3, the DNA is TGTGCCAGCAGCTTGGACAGGGAGAGCACAGATACGCAGTATTTT.

The DNA for the CDR3 is TGTGCCAGCAGCCCACAGGGGGCGGCGAACACCGGGGAGCTGTTTTTT. Protein: CASSPQGAANTGELFF. The chain combines TRBV5-6 with TRBJ2-2, with 9 bases that match TRBD1. The CDR3 sequence is 16 residues long. V shed 4 bases, J shed 0 bases, and the junction held 4 bases outside the gene matches. In germline, CDR1 is SGHDT, CDR2 YYEEEE.

About this clone: Other DNA sequences of this sample code for an identical CDR3. The CDR3 nucleotides are TGCGCCAGCAGCGAGGAGGGGAATCAGCCCCAGCATTTT. Amino acids: CASSEEGNQPQHF. The chain combines TRBV5-1 with TRBJ1-5; maybe TRBD1 (5 bases). The ends were cut back, 4 bases at V and 4 bases at J, with 9 bases in the middle. CDR1 and CDR2 from the germline V gene are SGHRS and YFSETQ. The CDR3 runs to 13 residues.

This chain links TRBV28 with TRBJ1-2; D not certain. There are 14 residues in the CDR3. The germline CDR1 and CDR2 sequences are MDHEN and SYDVKM. The V gene lost 2 bases and the J gene lost 4 bases, with 11 bases spanning the gap. The CDR3 sequence is CASSLPTLVYGYTF. The CDR3 coding sequence is TGTGCCAGCAGTTTACCAACTCTGGTCTATGGCTACACCTTC.

The chain has TRBV5-1 and TRBJ2-7; TRBD1 matches at 9 bases. The junction had 6 bases not matched to a gene; V was cut back by 6 bases and J by 2 bases. Germline CDR1 is SGHRS and CDR2 is YFSETQ. CDR3 length: 14 residues. The CDR3: CASNVGDRAYEQYF. The CDR3 DNA follows: TGCGCCAGCAACGTCGGGGACAGGGCCTACGAGCAGTACTTC.

This clone was counted many times. The rearrangement uses TRBV6-1 and TRBJ2-1, with TRBD2 as a possible D gene (5 bases). Germline values: CDR1 MNHNS, CDR2 SASEGT. Trimming took off 6 bases at V and 2 bases at J, with 8 bases between the two ends. The CDR3 is 13 amino acids. This chain's CDR3 is CASRLGPYNEQFF. Here the CDR3 DNA reads TGTGCCAGCAGACTAGGCCCCTACAATGAGCAGTTCTTC.

The chain has TRBV2 and TRBJ1-3; 8 bases agree with TRBD1. Trimming removed 8 bases from V and 4 bases from J; junction bases left unmatched: 4. Germline-derived CDR1 and CDR2 are SNHLY and FYNNEI. The CDR3 runs to 13 residues. Here the CDR3 reads CASGWTGGNTIYF. The CDR3 bases are TGTGCCAGCGGTTGGACAGGGGGAAACACCATATATTTT.